These 9 T cell receptor beta chains were sequenced from one sample in a study of immune cell composition in non-small cell lung cancer (dated by TCRdb to about 2017). Libraries were made using the immunoSEQ multiplex PCR assay. Imported from immuneACCESS, the table was reduced by TCRdb to in-frame sequences with V and J called. These copies leave out some clones; in studies compared against another copy, an unresolved V gene accounts for under half, and the cause of the remainder is not known. The sample data list roughly 730 clones, and around nine tenths of these were observed just once. The ten largest clones take up approximately 12% of the sample. Non-adjacent lung tissue from the same patient, taken as far from the tumour as possible and at least 3 cm away, was used for the normal lung samples. Sequencing input: non-adjacent lung tissue. These receptors originate from a human donor with non-small cell lung cancer.

This chain uses TRBV5-4 with TRBJ2-7; the D is unclear. From germline, CDR1 is SGHNT and CDR2 YYREEE (reference sequence). This CDR3 has 12 residues. Trimming took off 7 bases at V and 10 bases at J, with 18 bases between the two ends. As DNA, the CDR3 is TGTGCCAGCGCCAATAAAACGACGACACAGTACTTC. Amino acids: CASANKTTTQYF.

This clone is a singleton in its sample. J is TRBJ2-3 and V is TRBV6-1; 10 nucleotides align to TRBD2. The length of the CDR3 is 14 residues. CDR1 MNHNS and CDR2 SASEGT come from the germline V gene. V shed 10 bases, J shed 2 bases, and the junction held 6 bases outside the gene matches. The CDR3 nucleotides are TGTGCCACCCGACTAGCGGGCAACACAGATACGCAGTATTTT. Residues: CATRLAGNTDTQYF.

This clone was recorded a few times. The J gene is TRBJ2-2, the V gene TRBV5-1; 10 bases are a match to TRBD2. Germline V gene lookup returns CDR1 SGHRS and CDR2 YFSETQ. With 3 bases clipped from V and 4 bases from J, the junction kept 12 bases outside the gene matches. The CDR3 runs to 18 residues. The DNA of the CDR3 is TGCGCCAGCAGCTCGGGGACTAGCGTCGGGGATGGCACCGGGGAGCTGTTTTTT. Translation gives CASSSGTSVGDGTGELFF.

This chain joins TRBV7-2 and TRBJ1-1, with D uncertain. Germline-derived CDR1 and CDR2 are SGHTA and FQGNSA. The V end was cut by 5 bases, the J end by 1 base, with 17 bases between. The CDR3 is 16 amino acids. CDR3: CASSPLTGRWNTEAFF. DNA of the CDR3: TGTGCCAGCAGCCCACTAACCGGGAGATGGAACACTGAAGCTTTCTTT.

The chain joins TRBV18 to TRBJ1-1; D might be TRBD1 (6 bases). The length of the CDR3 is 14 residues. Per the germline V gene, CDR1 is KGHSH and CDR2 is LQKENI. The germline V and J ends were trimmed by 0 bases and 7 bases, with 12 bases remaining between them. CDR3 in amino acids: CASSPPVTGHEAFF. The CDR3 DNA sequence: TGTGCCAGCTCACCACCCGTGACAGGTCATGAAGCTTTCTTT. Looking up the rest from reference TRBV18 and TRBJ1-1 gives the full variable domain: NAGVMQNPRHLVRRRGQEARLRCSPMKGHSHVYWYRQLPEEGLKFMVYLQKENIIDESGMPKERFSAEFPKEGPSILRIQQVVRGDSAAYFCASSPPVTGHEAFFGQGTRLTVV.

This clone was detected only a few times. This chain connects TRBV5-1 to TRBJ2-3, with TRBD1 matching over 7 bases. Germline-derived CDR1 and CDR2 are SGHRS and YFSETQ. CDR3 size: 16 residues. The ends lost 6 bases at V and 1 base at J; junction bases unmatched: 11. The CDR3, as DNA: TGCGCCAGCACGACCGTGGGGACAGACCGCACAGATACGCAGTATTTT. Protein sequence: CASTTVGTDRTDTQYF.

J is TRBJ1-1 and V is TRBV10-3; a weak D match, TRBD1 (5 bases). There are 13 residues in the CDR3. Germline V CDR1 and CDR2: ENHRY, SYGVKD. Between the trimmed V and J ends, which lost 3 bases and 2 bases, there was a span of 7 bases. CDR3 amino acids: CAISEDRNTEAFF. CDR3 DNA: TGTGCCATCAGTGAAGACAGAAACACTGAAGCTTTCTTT.

V gene TRBV5-1 combines with J gene TRBJ1-5, with D uncertain. Trimming took 1 base from V and 0 from J, leaving 8 bases between them. CDR3 length: 15 residues. Germline V gene lookup returns CDR1 SGHRS and CDR2 YFSETQ. This CDR3 is CASSLSSGSNQPQHF. DNA of the CDR3: TGCGCCAGCAGCTTGTCAAGCGGTAGCAATCAGCCCCAGCATTTT. The entire variable domain, with the rest obtained from reference TRBV5-1 and TRBJ1-5, is as follows: KAGVTQTPRYLIKTRGQQVTLSCSPISGHRSVSWYQQTPGQGLQFLFEYFSETQRNKGNFPGRFSGRQFSNSRSEMNVSTLELGDSALYLCASSLSSGSNQPQHFGDGTRLSIL.

This sequence joins TRBV6-5 and TRBJ1-5; D not resolved. Germline assignment: CDR1 MNHEY and CDR2 SVGAGI. Trimming pared 0 bases from V and 4 bases from J, leaving 13 bases between. CDR3 length: 16 amino acids. CDR3 sequence (DNA): TGTGCCAGCAGTTACTCGAGGGAGTGGGAAAATCAGCCCCAGCATTTT. Translated, it gives CASSYSREWENQPQHF.